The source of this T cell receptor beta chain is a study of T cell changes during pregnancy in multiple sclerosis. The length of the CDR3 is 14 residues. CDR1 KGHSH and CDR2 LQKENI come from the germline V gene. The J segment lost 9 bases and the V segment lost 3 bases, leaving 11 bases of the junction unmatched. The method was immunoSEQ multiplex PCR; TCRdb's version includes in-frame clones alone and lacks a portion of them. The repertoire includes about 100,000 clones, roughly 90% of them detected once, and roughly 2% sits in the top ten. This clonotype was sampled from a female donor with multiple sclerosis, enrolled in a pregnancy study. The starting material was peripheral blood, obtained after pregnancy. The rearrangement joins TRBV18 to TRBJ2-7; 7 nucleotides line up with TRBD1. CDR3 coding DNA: TGTGCCAGCTCACCTGTAGGGGGCGCGAGTAGGCAGTACTTC. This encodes CASSPVGGASRQYF.